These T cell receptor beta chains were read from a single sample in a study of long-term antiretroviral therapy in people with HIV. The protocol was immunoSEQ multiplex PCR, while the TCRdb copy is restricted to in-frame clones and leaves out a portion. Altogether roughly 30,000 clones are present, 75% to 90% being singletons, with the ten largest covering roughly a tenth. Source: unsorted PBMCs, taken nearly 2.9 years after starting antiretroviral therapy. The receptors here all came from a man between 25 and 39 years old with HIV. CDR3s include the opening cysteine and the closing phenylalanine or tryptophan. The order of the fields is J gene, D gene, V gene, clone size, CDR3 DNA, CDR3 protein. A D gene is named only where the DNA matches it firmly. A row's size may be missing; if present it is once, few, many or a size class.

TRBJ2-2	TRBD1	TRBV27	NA	TGTGCCAGCAGCACGACAGGGCCCGACACCGGGGAGCTGTTTTTT	CASSTTGPDTGELFF
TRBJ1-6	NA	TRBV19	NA	TGTGCCAGTAGCTTTGGACAGAAGAGCTCCTATAATTCACCCCTCCACTTT	CASSFGQKSSYNSPLHF
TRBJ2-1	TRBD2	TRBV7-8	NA	TGTGCCAGCAGCCAGCGGGAGGGCCCTTACAATGAGCAGTTCTTC	CASSQREGPYNEQFF
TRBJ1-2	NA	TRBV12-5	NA	TGTGCTAGTGGTCCCAAGGGGGGGAACTATGGCTACACCTTC	CASGPKGGNYGYTF
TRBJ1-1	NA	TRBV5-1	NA	TGCGCCAGCAGCTTTAATAGTATGGGCACTGAAGCTTTCTTT	CASSFNSMGTEAFF
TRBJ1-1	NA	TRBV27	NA	TGTGCCAGCAGCAGACGGGTTGGCACTGAAGCTTTCTTT	CASSRRVGTEAFF
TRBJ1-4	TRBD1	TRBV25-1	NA	TGTGCCAGCAATAGGGACAGGGGGACTGAAAAACTGTTTTTT	CASNRDRGTEKLFF
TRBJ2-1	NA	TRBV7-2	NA	TGTGCCAGCAGCCTCCCACTAGTTAATGAGCAGTTCTTC	CASSLPLVNEQFF
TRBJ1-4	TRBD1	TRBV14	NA	TGTGCCAGCAGCCAAGATCGTATGGGACAGGGAAGAGAAAAACTGTTTTTT	CASSQDRMGQGREKLFF
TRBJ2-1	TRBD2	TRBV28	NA	TGTGCCAGCAGCTGGAGTTTTGGGCCTAGCGGTCGTGAGCAGTTCTTC	CASSWSFGPSGREQFF
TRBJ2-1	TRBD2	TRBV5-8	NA	TGTGCCAGCAGCTTGGAGCAGCGGGGGGTGGGGGATGAGCAGTTCTTC	CASSLEQRGVGDEQFF
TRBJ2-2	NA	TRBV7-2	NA	TGTGCCAGCAGCTCGCGACAGTCCACCGGGGAGCTGTTTTTT	CASSSRQSTGELFF
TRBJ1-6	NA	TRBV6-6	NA	TGTGCCAGCAGTACCCGGGACGGTAATTCACCCCTCCACTTT	CASSTRDGNSPLHF
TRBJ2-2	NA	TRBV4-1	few	TGCGCCAGCAGCCAAGAACCCGGGGCGAACACCGGGGAGCTGTTTTTT	CASSQEPGANTGELFF
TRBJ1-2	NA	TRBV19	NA	TGTGCCAGTAGTATAGACCCATCAGGGGCCTATGGCTACACCTTC	CASSIDPSGAYGYTF
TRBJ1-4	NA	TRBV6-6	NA	TGTGCCAGCAGTAGGACAGATAATAGTAATGAAAAACTGTTTTTT	CASSRTDNSNEKLFF
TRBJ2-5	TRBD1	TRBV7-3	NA	TGTGCCAGCAGCCTCACGGGACAGTACCAAGAGACCCAGTACTTC	CASSLTGQYQETQYF
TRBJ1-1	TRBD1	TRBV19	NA	TGTGCCAGTAGTAGAAGACAGGGTACCAACACTGAAGCTTTCTTT	CASSRRQGTNTEAFF
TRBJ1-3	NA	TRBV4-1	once	TGCGCCAGCAGCCAAATGTTCGGTGGAAACACCATATATTTT	CASSQMFGGNTIYF
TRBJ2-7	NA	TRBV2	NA	TGTGCCAGCAGTGGCTACGAGCAGTACTTC	CASSGYEQYF
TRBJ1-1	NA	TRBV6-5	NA	TGTGCCAGCAGTTATGGGATAGGGACTGAAGCTTTCTTT	CASSYGIGTEAFF